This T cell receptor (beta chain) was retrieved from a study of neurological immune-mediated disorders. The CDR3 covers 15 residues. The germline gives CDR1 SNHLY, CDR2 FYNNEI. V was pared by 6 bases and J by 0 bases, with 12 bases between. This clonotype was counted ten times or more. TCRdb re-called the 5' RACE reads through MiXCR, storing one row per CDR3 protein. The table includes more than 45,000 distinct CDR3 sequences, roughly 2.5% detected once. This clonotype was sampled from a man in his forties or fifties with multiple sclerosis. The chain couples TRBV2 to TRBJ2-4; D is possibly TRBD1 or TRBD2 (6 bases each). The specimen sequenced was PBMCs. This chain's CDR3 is CASSTGTLAKNIQYF. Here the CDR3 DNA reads TGTGCCAGCAGCACAGGGACTCTAGCCAAAAACATTCAGTACTTC.